The following is a T cell receptor beta chain sequence with its context. This record belongs to a study of blood T cell repertoires in COVID-19. Study information: The analysed material was cDNA or gDNA that came from T cells, B-cell-depleted T cells, or PBMCs.

In the study's own analysis: Reference gene primers were amplified, and this amplification served to estimate nucleated cell counts. The repertoire was sequenced with immunoSEQ multiplex PCR; TCRdb's copy has only in-frame clones and lacks some. V and J calls and clone size follow that table, whereas D and trimming were derived from the DNA. Of around 130,000 clones in the sample, around 77% were seen once. Sequenced: peripheral blood. This receptor was obtained from a human donor in a cohort sampled during active COVID-19.

The CDR3 bases are TGTGCCTGGAGCCCGGGGGGATCCTACGAGCAGTACTTC. Its protein product is CAWSPGGSYEQYF. The rearrangement links TRBV30 to TRBJ2-7; 7 positions agree with TRBD2. V lost 3 bases to trimming and J lost 1 base; unmatched junction nucleotides: 3. The germline gives CDR1 GTSNPN, CDR2 SVGIG (reference sequence). The CDR3 covers 13 residues.